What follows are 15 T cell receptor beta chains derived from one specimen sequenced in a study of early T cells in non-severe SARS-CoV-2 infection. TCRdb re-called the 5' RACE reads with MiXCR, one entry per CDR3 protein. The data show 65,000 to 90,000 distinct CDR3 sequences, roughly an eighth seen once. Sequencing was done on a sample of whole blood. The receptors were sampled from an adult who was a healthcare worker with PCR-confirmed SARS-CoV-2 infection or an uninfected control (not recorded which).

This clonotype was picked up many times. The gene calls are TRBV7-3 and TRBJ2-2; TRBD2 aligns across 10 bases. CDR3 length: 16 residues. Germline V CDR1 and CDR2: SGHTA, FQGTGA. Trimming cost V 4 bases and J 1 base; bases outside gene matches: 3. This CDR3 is CASSSAGGMNTGELFF. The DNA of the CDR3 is TGTGCCAGCAGCTCAGCGGGAGGGATGAACACCGGGGAGCTGTTTTTT.

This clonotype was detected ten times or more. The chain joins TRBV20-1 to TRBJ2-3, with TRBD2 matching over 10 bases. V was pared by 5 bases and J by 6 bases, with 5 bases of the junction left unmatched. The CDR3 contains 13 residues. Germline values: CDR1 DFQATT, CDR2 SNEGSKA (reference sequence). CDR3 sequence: CSAEREGPDTQYF. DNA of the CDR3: TGCAGTGCTGAGCGGGAGGGCCCGGATACGCAGTATTTT.

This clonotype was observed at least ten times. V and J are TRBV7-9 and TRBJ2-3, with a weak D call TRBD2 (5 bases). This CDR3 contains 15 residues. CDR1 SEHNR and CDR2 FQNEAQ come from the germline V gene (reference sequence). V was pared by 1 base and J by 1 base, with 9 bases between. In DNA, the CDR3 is TGTGCCAGCAGCTTAGGTGCGAGGGGCACAGATACGCAGTATTTT. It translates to CASSLGARGTDTQYF. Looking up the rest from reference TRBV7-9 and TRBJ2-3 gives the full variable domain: DTGVSQNPRHKITKRGQNVTFRCDPISEHNRLYWYRQTLGQGPEFLTYFQNEAQLEKSRLLSDRFSAERPKGSFSTLEIQRTEQGDSAMYLCASSLGARGTDTQYFGPGTRLTVL.

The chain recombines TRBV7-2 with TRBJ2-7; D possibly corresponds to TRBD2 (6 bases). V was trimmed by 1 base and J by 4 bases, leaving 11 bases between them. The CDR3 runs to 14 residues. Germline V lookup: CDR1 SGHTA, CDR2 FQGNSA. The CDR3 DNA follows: TGTGCCAGCAGCTTAGTTAGCGGAGGATACGAGCAGTACTTC. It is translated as CASSLVSGGYEQYF.

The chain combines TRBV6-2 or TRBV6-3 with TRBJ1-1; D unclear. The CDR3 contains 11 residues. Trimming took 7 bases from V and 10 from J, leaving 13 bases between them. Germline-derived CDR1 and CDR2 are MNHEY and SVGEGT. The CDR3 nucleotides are TGTGCCAGCACTCTTGGTTGGGTAGCTTTCTTT. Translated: CASTLGWVAFF.

CDR3 DNA: TGTGCCAGCTCATCACAACAGGCTAACTCTGGAAACACCATATATTTT. Its translation is CASSSQQANSGNTIYF. This chain joins TRBV18 and TRBJ1-3; tentative D call: TRBD1 (5 bases). CDR3 size: 16 residues. In germline, CDR1 is KGHSH, CDR2 LQKENI. Trimming left V 5 bases short and J 0 bases short, with 14 bases between.

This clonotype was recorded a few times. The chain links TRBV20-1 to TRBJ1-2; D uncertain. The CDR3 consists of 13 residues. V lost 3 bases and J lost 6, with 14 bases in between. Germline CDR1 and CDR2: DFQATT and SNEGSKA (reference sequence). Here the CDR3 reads CSASNEAAHGYTF. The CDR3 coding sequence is TGCAGTGCTAGTAACGAGGCTGCCCATGGCTACACCTTC.

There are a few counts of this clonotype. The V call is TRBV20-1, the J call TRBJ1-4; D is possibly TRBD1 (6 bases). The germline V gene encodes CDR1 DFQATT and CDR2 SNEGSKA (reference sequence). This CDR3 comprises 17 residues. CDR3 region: CSLLGGRGGGRNEKLFF. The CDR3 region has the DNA TGCAGCCTACTCGGGGGACGGGGAGGGGGACGGAATGAAAAACTGTTTTTT.

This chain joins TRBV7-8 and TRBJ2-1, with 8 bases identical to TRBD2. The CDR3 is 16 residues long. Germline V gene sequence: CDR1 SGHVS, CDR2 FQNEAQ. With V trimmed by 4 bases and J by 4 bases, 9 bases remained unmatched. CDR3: CASSSTGTRVYNEQFF. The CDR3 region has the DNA TGTGCCAGCAGCTCCACCGGGACTAGGGTTTACAATGAGCAGTTCTTC.

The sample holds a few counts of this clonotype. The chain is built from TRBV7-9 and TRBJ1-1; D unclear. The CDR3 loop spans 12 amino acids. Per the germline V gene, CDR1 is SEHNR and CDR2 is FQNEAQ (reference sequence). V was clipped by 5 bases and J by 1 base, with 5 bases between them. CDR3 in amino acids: CASSLQNTEAFF. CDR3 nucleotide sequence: TGTGCCAGCAGCCTACAGAACACTGAAGCTTTCTTT.

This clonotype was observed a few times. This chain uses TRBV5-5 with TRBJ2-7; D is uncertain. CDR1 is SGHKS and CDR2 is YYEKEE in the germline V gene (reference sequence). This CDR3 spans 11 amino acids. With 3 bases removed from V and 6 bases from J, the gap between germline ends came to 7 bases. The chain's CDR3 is CASSSGSEQYF. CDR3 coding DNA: TGTGCCAGCAGCTCCGGGTCCGAGCAGTACTTC.

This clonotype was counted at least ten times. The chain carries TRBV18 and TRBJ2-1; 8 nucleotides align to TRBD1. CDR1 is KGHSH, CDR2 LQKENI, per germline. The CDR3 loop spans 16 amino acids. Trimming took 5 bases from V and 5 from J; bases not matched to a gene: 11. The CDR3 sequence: CASSSADRAQNNEQFF. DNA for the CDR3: TGTGCCAGCTCATCAGCGGACAGGGCCCAAAACAATGAGCAGTTCTTC. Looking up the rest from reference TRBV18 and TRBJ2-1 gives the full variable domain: NAGVMQNPRHLVRRRGQEARLRCSPMKGHSHVYWYRQLPEEGLKFMVYLQKENIIDESGMPKERFSAEFPKEGPSILRIQQVVRGDSAAYFCASSSADRAQNNEQFFGPGTRLTVL.

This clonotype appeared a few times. The CDR3 bases are TGTGCCAGCAGCTTACGGACTAGCACCCTCCGGGGCGGGGAGCTGTTTTTT. Residues: CASSLRTSTLRGGELFF. The chain has TRBV7-9 and TRBJ2-2; 8 bases map to TRBD2. Trimming removed 2 bases from V and 7 bases from J; junction bases left unmatched: 12. The CDR3 is 17 amino acids. Germline V gene data show CDR1 as SEHNR and CDR2 as FQNEAQ (reference sequence).

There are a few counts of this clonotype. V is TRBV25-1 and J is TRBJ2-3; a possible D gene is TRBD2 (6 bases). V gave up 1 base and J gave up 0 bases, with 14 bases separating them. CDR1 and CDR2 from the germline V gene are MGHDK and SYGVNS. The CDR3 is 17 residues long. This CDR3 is CASSESWGLSSTDTQYF. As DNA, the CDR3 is TGTGCCAGCAGTGAATCTTGGGGACTGTCTAGCACAGATACGCAGTATTTT.

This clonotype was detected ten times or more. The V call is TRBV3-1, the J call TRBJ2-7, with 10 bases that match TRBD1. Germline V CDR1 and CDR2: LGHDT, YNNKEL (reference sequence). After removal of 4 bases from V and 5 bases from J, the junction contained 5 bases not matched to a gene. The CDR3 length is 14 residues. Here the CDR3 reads CASSLGQGVHEQYF. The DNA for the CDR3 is TGTGCCAGCAGCCTAGGACAGGGGGTCCACGAGCAGTACTTC.